This T cell receptor (beta chain) derives from a study of breast tumors, draining lymph nodes, adjacent tissues. Study-level points and caveats: Compared with lymph nodes, tumors were less diverse; compared with nontumor tissue, more. Data only fit, rather than demonstrated, lymph node origin of most tumor T cells. Findings are consistent with lymph node origin and intratumoral expansion of most tumor T cells.

TCRdb analysed the multiplex PCR reads with MiXCR anew, one entry per CDR3 protein. The sample includes around 150,000 distinct CDR3 sequences, about 31% of them seen just once. Breast cancer patients provided tissue from their axillary draining lymph nodes. Worth noting for this clonotype: Antigen unknown. This may be a read error: a much more frequent sequence differs by one nucleotide. The conserved phenylalanine or tryptophan normally closing the CDR3 is absent here, so this likely arose from a read error.

The CDR3 contains 15 residues. V trimming: 6 bases; J trimming: 1 base; junction bases outside the gene matches: 9. In germline, CDR1 is MNHEY, CDR2 SVGAGI. This sequence joins TRBV6-5 and TRBJ2-7; 7 nucleotides align to TRBD1. The receptor's source is a female donor with breast cancer. Some clones in this sample may be carry-over from other donors' samples. Sequenced sample: axillary lymph node tissue. The CDR3 DNA follows: TGTGCCAGCAGGCAATCGGGACAGAAGTCCTACGAGCAGTACATC. Protein sequence: CASRQSGQKSYEQYI.